The next 23 T cell receptor beta chains were all read from a single sample in a study of siplizumab effects on memory and regulatory T cells. The protocol was immunoSEQ multiplex PCR, while the TCRdb copy is restricted to in-frame clones and leaves out a portion. This sample has about 110,000 clones, with about 90% found just once. Sequences were obtained from Tregs sorted from blood. The origin of the receptors is a human donor in good health.

The chain couples TRBV18 to TRBJ1-1; D unclear. Trimming pared 5 bases from V and 2 bases from J, leaving 12 bases between. The CDR3 loop spans 14 amino acids. Per germline, CDR1 KGHSH and CDR2 LQKENI. The CDR3 bases are TGTGCCAGCTCATGGGCCGAGTCAAACACTGAAGCTTTCTTT. Translating gives CASSWAESNTEAFF.

This clone showed up just a few times. The CDR3 region is CASSLGGTGATYEQYF. In DNA, the CDR3 is TGCGCCAGCAGCTTGGGAGGTACAGGGGCCACCTACGAGCAGTACTTC. This chain connects TRBV5-1 to TRBJ2-7, with 7 bases aligning to TRBD1. With 0 bases clipped from V and 2 bases from J, the junction kept 8 bases outside the gene matches. This CDR3 is 16 amino acids long. Germline CDR1 and CDR2: SGHRS and YFSETQ.

This chain links TRBV5-1 with TRBJ1-2; a weak D match, TRBD1 (5 bases). CDR3 length equals 12 residues. Trimming shortened V by 2 bases and J by 7 bases, and 9 bases separated the two germline ends. Germline V gene lookup returns CDR1 SGHRS and CDR2 YFSETQ. CDR3 sequence: CASSFLGVGYTF. In nucleotides, the CDR3 is TGCGCCAGCAGCTTCCTGGGGGTTGGCTACACCTTC.

V gene TRBV6-5 combines with J gene TRBJ1-5; D might be TRBD1 (5 bases). The germline gives CDR1 MNHEY, CDR2 SVGAGI. The V and J ends lost 0 bases and 9 bases respectively, with 15 bases between them. This CDR3 is built from 15 residues. In DNA form, the CDR3 reads TGTGCCAGCAGTTACTCGTCGGGAGGGACTAGGCCCCAGCATTTT. Its protein product is CASSYSSGGTRPQHF.

The CDR3 bases are TGTGCCAGCAGCTCCGGCACAGATACGCAGTATTTT. Translation: CASSSGTDTQYF. This rearrangement joins TRBV7-3 to TRBJ2-3; D is unresolved. V lost 4 bases and J lost 1, with 3 bases in between. Germline V gene data show CDR1 as SGHTA and CDR2 as FQGTGA. This CDR3 is 12 amino acids long.

The chain carries TRBV20-1 and TRBJ2-7; no clear D. The CDR3 sequence is 10 residues long. Trimming took 4 bases from V and 7 from J, leaving 8 bases between them. CDR1 and CDR2 from the germline V gene are DFQATT and SNEGSKA (reference sequence). This CDR3 is CSAKGNEQYF. CDR3 coding DNA: TGCAGTGCTAAGGGTAATGAGCAGTACTTC.

Notes on this clone: The same CDR3 also results from other DNA sequences found in this sample. The chain couples TRBV5-4 to TRBJ1-5; D unresolved. The germline gives CDR1 SGHNT, CDR2 YYREEE (reference sequence). The V end was cut by 4 bases, the J end by 4 bases, with 6 bases between. This CDR3 has 12 residues. For the CDR3, the DNA is TGTGCCAGCAGCCTAGGTAATCAGCCCCAGCATTTT. Amino acids: CASSLGNQPQHF. The variable domain in full, with the rest retrieved from reference TRBV5-4 and TRBJ1-5, is ETGVTQSPTHLIKTRGQQVTLRCSSQSGHNTVSWYQQALGQGPQFIFQYYREEENGRGNFPPRFSGLQFPNYSSELNVNALELDDSALYLCASSLGNQPQHFGDGTRLSIL.

V usage is TRBV10-3 and J usage is TRBJ2-2, with a possible D match to TRBD2 (6 bases). This CDR3 is 14 amino acids long. Between the trimmed V and J ends, which lost 6 bases and 4 bases, there was a span of 12 bases. Germline loops: CDR1 ENHRY, CDR2 SYGVKD. CDR3 amino acids: CAISAGPSTGELFF. In DNA, the CDR3 is TGTGCCATCAGCGCGGGACCGAGCACCGGGGAGCTGTTTTTT.

The genes are TRBV10-1 and TRBJ2-1; 7 nucleotides line up with TRBD2. Germline V lookup: CDR1 WNHNN, CDR2 SYGVQD (reference sequence). There are 16 residues in the CDR3. The J segment lost 0 bases and the V segment lost 3 bases, leaving 5 bases of the junction unmatched. The CDR3 reads CASSDLAVSSYNEQFF. Here the CDR3 DNA reads TGCGCCAGCAGTGACCTAGCGGTGAGCTCCTACAATGAGCAGTTCTTC.

This rearrangement joins TRBV7-8 to TRBJ2-1; 9 bases align to TRBD2. The CDR3 contains 15 residues. Germline trimming cut 5 bases from V and 1 base from J; bases unmatched to any gene: 3. CDR1 and CDR2 (germline): SGHVS, FQNEAQ. The CDR3 protein is CASSGAGGSYNEQFF. The CDR3, as DNA: TGTGCCAGCAGCGGAGCGGGGGGTTCCTACAATGAGCAGTTCTTC.

This chain joins TRBV12-5 and TRBJ1-1; no reliable D call. Trimming shortened V by 2 bases and J by 0 bases, and 19 bases separated the two germline ends. From germline, CDR1 is LGHNT and CDR2 FRNRAP. This CDR3 has 18 residues. The chain's CDR3 is CASGLFGIGSNMNTEAFF. As DNA, the CDR3 is TGTGCTAGTGGTTTGTTTGGGATCGGTTCTAACATGAACACTGAAGCTTTCTTT.

The chain is built from TRBV19 and TRBJ1-1, with TRBD1 matching over 8 bases. This CDR3 is built from 15 residues. V was pared by 2 bases and J by 1 base, with 3 bases of the junction left unmatched. Germline V CDR1 and CDR2: LNHDA, SQIVND (reference sequence). This chain's CDR3 is CASSIFGTGNTEAFF. The DNA for the CDR3 is TGTGCCAGTAGTATATTCGGGACAGGGAACACTGAAGCTTTCTTT.

The table lists this clone with a few counts. The chain employs TRBV4-1 and TRBJ1-1; a possible D gene is TRBD1 (6 bases). This CDR3 contains 14 residues. Per germline, CDR1 MGHRA and CDR2 YSYEKL. The V gene lost 3 bases and the J gene lost 7 bases, with 15 bases spanning the gap. Here the CDR3 reads CASSHIDRSSEAFF. CDR3 coding DNA: TGCGCCAGCAGCCACATAGACAGGAGTAGTGAAGCTTTCTTT.

CDR3 DNA: TGTGCCAGCAGCTTAGTCGGACGGACCCAAGAGACCCAGTACTTC. Translation: CASSLVGRTQETQYF. The chain joins TRBV11-2 to TRBJ2-5; D not resolved. The germline V and J ends were trimmed by 1 base and 1 base, with 10 bases remaining between them. This CDR3 region has 15 residues. From germline, CDR1 is SGHAT and CDR2 FQNNGV.

This chain links TRBV19 with TRBJ1-2, with D perhaps TRBD1 (5 bases). The CDR3 loop spans 15 amino acids. V was clipped by 3 bases and J by 1 base, with 12 bases between them. Germline loops: CDR1 LNHDA, CDR2 SQIVND (reference sequence). CDR3 bases: TGTGCCAGTAGTATGAGGCAGGGACTTAACTATGGCTACACCTTC. This sequence encodes CASSMRQGLNYGYTF. The whole variable domain, remainder taken from reference TRBV19 and TRBJ1-2, is DGGITQSPKYLFRKEGQNVTLSCEQNLNHDAMYWYRQDPGQGLRLIYYSQIVNDFQKGDIAEGYSVSREKKESFPLTVTSAQKNPTAFYLCASSMRQGLNYGYTFGSGTRLTVV.

The V gene is TRBV5-1, the J gene TRBJ1-1; D is ambiguous. Germline values: CDR1 SGHRS, CDR2 YFSETQ. Trimming stripped 0 bases from V and 3 bases from J, with 6 bases between. The CDR3 totals 13 residues. The CDR3 DNA follows: TGCGCCAGCAGCTTGGTGGGGTACACTGAAGCTTTCTTT. Translation: CASSLVGYTEAFF.

The V and J genes are TRBV19 and TRBJ2-7, with 9 bases matching TRBD1. V shed 6 bases and J 1 base; nucleotides not matched to a gene: 10. The CDR3 consists of 16 residues. The germline CDR1 and CDR2 sequences are LNHDA and SQIVND (reference sequence). The CDR3 DNA reads as TGTGCCAGTAGCCCCATGGACAGGGGAAATTCCTACGAGCAGTACTTC. Amino acids: CASSPMDRGNSYEQYF.

J is TRBJ2-7 and V is TRBV5-5, with D maybe TRBD1 (6 bases). Germline V CDR1 and CDR2: SGHKS, YYEKEE (reference sequence). V was shortened by 4 bases and J by 0 bases, with 11 bases between the two germline ends. The CDR3 has 14 amino acids. DNA for the CDR3: TGTGCCAGCAGCCGTAGACAGGCCTCCTACGAGCAGTACTTC. The encoded protein is CASSRRQASYEQYF.

The chain couples TRBV5-1 to TRBJ2-5, with D tentatively TRBD2 (5 bases). The CDR3 length is 13 residues. Germline loops: CDR1 SGHRS, CDR2 YFSETQ. V dropped 5 bases and J dropped 5 bases, with 13 bases sitting between them. The CDR3 sequence: CASSRGGVETQYF. The CDR3 nucleotides are TGCGCCAGCAGTCGGGGTGGGGTTGAGACCCAGTACTTC.

The chain joins TRBV18 to TRBJ1-2; D gene unclear. The V gene lost 6 bases and the J gene lost 5 bases, with 10 bases spanning the gap. The V gene's germline CDR1 is KGHSH and CDR2 LQKENI. The CDR3 length is 12 residues. CDR3 nucleotide sequence: TGTGCCAGCTCTGGGGTGGAGTATGGCTACACCTTC. Encoded protein: CASSGVEYGYTF. Together with reference TRBV18 and TRBJ1-2, the CDR3 gives the full variable domain: NAGVMQNPRHLVRRRGQEARLRCSPMKGHSHVYWYRQLPEEGLKFMVYLQKENIIDESGMPKERFSAEFPKEGPSILRIQQVVRGDSAAYFCASSGVEYGYTFGSGTRLTVV.

The rearrangement uses TRBV29-1 and TRBJ2-1, with 7 bases matching TRBD1. V gave up 6 bases and J gave up 0 bases; unmatched junction bases: 2. The CDR3 loop spans 13 amino acids. The germline V gene has CDR1 SQVTM and CDR2 ANQGSEA. CDR3 protein: CSVGTDSYNEQFF. CDR3 sequence (DNA): TGCAGCGTCGGGACAGACTCCTACAATGAGCAGTTCTTC.

The V gene is TRBV29-1, the J gene TRBJ2-7, with TRBD1 identical over 7 bases. Germline V gene lookup returns CDR1 SQVTM and CDR2 ANQGSEA. The CDR3 covers 13 residues. The V gene end was trimmed by 6 bases and the J gene end by 3 bases; junction bases not matched to a gene: 8. The CDR3 sequence: CSVARDRNYEQYF. The CDR3 DNA follows: TGCAGCGTCGCCCGGGACAGAAACTACGAGCAGTACTTC.

V gene TRBV11-3 combines with J gene TRBJ2-5, with 13 bases that match TRBD2. The V gene end was trimmed by 8 bases and the J gene end by 5 bases; junction bases not matched to a gene: 17. This CDR3 has 18 residues. The germline V gene encodes CDR1 SGHNT and CDR2 YENEEA. CDR3 in DNA: TGTGCCAGCCCGCTCAGGACTAGCGGGGGTGGTTTTATGGAGACCCAGTACTTC. Its translation is CASPLRTSGGGFMETQYF.